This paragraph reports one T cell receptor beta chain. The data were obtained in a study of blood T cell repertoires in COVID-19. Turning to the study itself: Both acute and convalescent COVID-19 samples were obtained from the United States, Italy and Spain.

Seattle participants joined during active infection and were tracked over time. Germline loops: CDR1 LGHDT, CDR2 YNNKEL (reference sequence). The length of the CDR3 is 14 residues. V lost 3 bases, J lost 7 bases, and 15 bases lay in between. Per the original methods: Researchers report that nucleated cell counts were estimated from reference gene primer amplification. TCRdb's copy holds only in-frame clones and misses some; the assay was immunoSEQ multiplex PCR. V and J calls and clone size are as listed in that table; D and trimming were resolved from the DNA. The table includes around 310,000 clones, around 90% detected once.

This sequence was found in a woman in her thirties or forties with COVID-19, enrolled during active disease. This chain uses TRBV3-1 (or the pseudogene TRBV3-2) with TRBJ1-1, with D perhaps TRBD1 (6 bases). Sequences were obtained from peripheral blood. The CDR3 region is CASSHDRRLGEAFF. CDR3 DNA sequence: TGTGCCAGCAGCCACGACAGGCGCCTCGGTGAAGCTTTCTTT.